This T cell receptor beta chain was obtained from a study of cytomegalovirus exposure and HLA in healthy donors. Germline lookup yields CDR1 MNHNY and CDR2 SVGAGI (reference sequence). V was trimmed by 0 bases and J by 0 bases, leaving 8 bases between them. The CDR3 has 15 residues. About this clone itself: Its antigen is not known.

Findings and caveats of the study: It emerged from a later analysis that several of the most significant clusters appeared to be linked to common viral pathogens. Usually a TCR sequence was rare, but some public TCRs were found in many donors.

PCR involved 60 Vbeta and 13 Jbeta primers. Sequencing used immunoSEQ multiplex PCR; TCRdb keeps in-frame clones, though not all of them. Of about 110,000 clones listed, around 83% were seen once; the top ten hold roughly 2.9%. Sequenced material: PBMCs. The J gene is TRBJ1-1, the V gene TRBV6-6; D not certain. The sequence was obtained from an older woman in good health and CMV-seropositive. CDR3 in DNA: TGTGCCAGCAGTTACTCTGTTCGGTTGAACACTGAAGCTTTCTTT. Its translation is CASSYSVRLNTEAFF.